Included here is one T cell receptor (beta chain) sequence, with context. This sample was included in a study of OX40 agonist ivuxolimab in advanced cancers. Background on the study: About 40% of patients had received prior checkpoint inhibitor therapy.

Trimming removed 1 base at V and 1 base at J, with 11 bases between. Germline CDR1 SGHAT, CDR2 FQNNGV. CDR3 size: 16 residues. Enrollment shut out patients with autoimmune disease history or systemic immunosuppression. Sequenced by immunoSEQ multiplex PCR; TCRdb stores in-frame clones only, minus some. The repertoire holds 25,000 or so clones, with roughly 84% as singletons. The clonotype comes from an adult with an advanced solid tumor such as melanoma, head and neck, liver or kidney cancer. The source was CD4+ or CD8+ T cells sorted from blood, collected in a trial of the OX40 agonist ivuxolimab. This sequence joins TRBV11-2 and TRBJ1-5; D is perhaps TRBD1 (5 bases). CDR3 sequence: CASSLGFGDSNQPQHF. DNA of the CDR3: TGTGCCAGCAGCTTAGGTTTCGGGGACAGCAATCAGCCCCAGCATTTT.